These 17 T cell receptor beta chains came from one sample sequenced in a study of T cell repertoires and HLA-DP antigens. The data were produced by immunoSEQ multiplex PCR, yet TCRdb's version contains in-frame clones alone and is incomplete. Among roughly 110,000 clones listed, almost 95% were seen once. No antigen has been identified for these receptors. Sequenced sample: CD4+ T cells from PBMCs. Receptors originate from a woman aged 18-35 years in good health and CMV-seronegative.

The chain carries TRBV12-5 and TRBJ1-2, with D tentatively TRBD1 (5 bases). The CDR3 covers 12 residues. Looked up from germline, CDR1 is LGHNT and CDR2 is FRNRAP. The V and J ends lost 6 bases and 3 bases respectively, with 8 bases between them. This CDR3 reads CASGTGDYGYTF. DNA for the CDR3: TGTGCTAGTGGCACGGGGGACTATGGCTACACCTTC.

The genes are TRBV5-1 and TRBJ2-7; perhaps TRBD2 as D (5 bases). Germline loops: CDR1 SGHRS, CDR2 YFSETQ. V shed 2 bases and J shed 2 bases, with 11 bases lying between them. This CDR3 spans 14 amino acids. This CDR3 reads CASSLYSGAYEQYF. CDR3 DNA sequence: TGCGCCAGCAGCTTATACTCCGGGGCCTACGAGCAGTACTTC.

The chain joins TRBV4-1 to TRBJ1-4; 8 bases are a match to TRBD1. The CDR3 contains 14 residues. Germline loops: CDR1 MGHRA, CDR2 YSYEKL. Trimming took 1 base from V and 11 from J; bases not matched to a gene: 6. The DNA of the CDR3 is TGCGCCAGCAGCCAAGTGGCAGGGGGCGGGAAACTGTTTTTT. Protein sequence: CASSQVAGGGKLFF.

The CDR3, as DNA: TGTGCCAGCAGCTTATTTCAGGGAGGGGAGACCCAGTACTTC. This gives the protein CASSLFQGGETQYF. The genes are TRBV7-9 and TRBJ2-5, with 7 positions matching TRBD2. V dropped 2 bases and J dropped 5; count of bases not matched to a gene: 5. The germline V gene encodes CDR1 SEHNR and CDR2 FQNEAQ (reference sequence). This CDR3 region has 14 residues.

The V and J genes are TRBV5-1 and TRBJ1-2; 8 bases fit TRBD1. V shed 3 bases and J 10 bases; nucleotides not matched to a gene: 8. Germline V lookup: CDR1 SGHRS, CDR2 YFSETQ. The CDR3 loop spans 13 amino acids. Here the CDR3 reads CASSSRQGLHYTF. As DNA, the CDR3 is TGCGCCAGCAGCTCCCGACAGGGGCTCCACTACACCTTC. Full variable domain (remainder filled in from reference TRBV5-1 and TRBJ1-2): KAGVTQTPRYLIKTRGQQVTLSCSPISGHRSVSWYQQTPGQGLQFLFEYFSETQRNKGNFPGRFSGRQFSNSRSEMNVSTLELGDSALYLCASSSRQGLHYTFGSGTRLTVV.

In this sample, this clone turned up a few times. The V call is TRBV21-1, the J call TRBJ2-1; TRBD2 reflects the table's D call only, with no check against the DNA. TRBV21-1 is a pseudogene segment. This CDR3 region has 15 residues. The chain's CDR3 is CASSTVDGGGNEQFF. DNA for the CDR3: TGTGCCAGCAGCACCGTGGACGGGGGAGGAAATGAGCAGTTCTTC.

This clone was found a few times. The V gene is TRBV5-4, the J gene TRBJ1-1; D is possibly TRBD1 (5 bases). Trimming took 3 bases from V and 4 from J, leaving 16 bases between them. There are 15 residues in the CDR3. The V gene's germline CDR1 is SGHNT and CDR2 YYREEE (reference sequence). CDR3 sequence (DNA): TGTGCCAGCAGCTCCCAGACGGGGAGGGGCACTGAAGCTTTCTTT. Protein product: CASSSQTGRGTEAFF.

The chain has TRBV10-3 and TRBJ2-3; 12 bases are shared with TRBD2. The CDR3 consists of 16 residues. Germline values: CDR1 ENHRY, CDR2 SYGVKD. V shed 6 bases, J shed 5 bases, and the junction held 9 bases outside the gene matches. The CDR3 nucleotides are TGTGCCATCAGATCGACTAGCGGGAGTGCTAAAGATACGCAGTATTTT. Protein product: CAIRSTSGSAKDTQYF.

V and J are TRBV5-1 and TRBJ2-3; D remains unclear. V lost 0 bases, J lost 2 bases, and 13 bases lay in between. There are 16 residues in the CDR3. Germline V gene data show CDR1 as SGHRS and CDR2 as YFSETQ. Here the CDR3 DNA reads TGCGCCAGCAGCTTGGCCCTACCAATTTACACAGATACGCAGTATTTT. This encodes CASSLALPIYTDTQYF.

This chain links TRBV19 with TRBJ2-6; no firm D call. Trimming removed 7 bases at V and 0 bases at J, with 16 bases between. The germline gives CDR1 LNHDA, CDR2 SQIVND (reference sequence). CDR3 length: 17 residues. CDR3 in DNA: TGTGCCAGTAACCCGGAGAGGTCTCCCTCTGGGGCCAACGTCCTGACTTTC. Its translation: CASNPERSPSGANVLTF.

The rearrangement uses TRBV4-3 and TRBJ1-1, with no clear D. This CDR3 has 16 amino acids. The V end lost 3 bases, the J end lost 4 bases, and 18 bases lay between the germline ends. Germline assignment: CDR1 LGHNA and CDR2 YSLEER. This chain's CDR3 is CASSQAVMAPGTEAFF. CDR3 sequence (DNA): TGCGCCAGCAGCCAGGCCGTGATGGCCCCGGGCACTGAAGCTTTCTTT.

In DNA form, the CDR3 reads TGTGCCAGCAGCTTAGAGAGGGGGCTAGTTAATTCACCCCTCCACTTT. It encodes CASSLERGLVNSPLHF. V is TRBV7-9 and J is TRBJ1-6, with 7 bases that match TRBD1. V shed 1 base and J 6 bases; nucleotides not matched to a gene: 6. The CDR3 has 16 amino acids. The germline V gene encodes CDR1 SEHNR and CDR2 FQNEAQ (reference sequence).

The V call is TRBV5-6, the J call TRBJ2-5, with D perhaps TRBD1 (6 bases). CDR3 length equals 15 residues. Trimming cost V 3 bases and J 4 bases, with 16 bases left between them. CDR1 and CDR2 from the germline V gene are SGHDT and YYEEEE. CDR3 amino acids: CASSSDGTLLETQYF. For the CDR3, the DNA is TGTGCCAGCAGCTCGGACGGGACATTATTAGAGACCCAGTACTTC.

The rearrangement links TRBV5-4 to TRBJ1-4; perhaps TRBD1 as D (6 bases). The CDR3 length is 15 residues. Germline V lookup: CDR1 SGHNT, CDR2 YYREEE (reference sequence). V gave up 1 base and J gave up 8 bases, with 15 bases separating them. As DNA, the CDR3 is TGTGCCAGCAGCTTGCGGGCTCCGGGGGGCGAAAAACTGTTTTTT. It specifies CASSLRAPGGEKLFF. The full variable domain, completed using reference TRBV5-4 and TRBJ1-4, is ETGVTQSPTHLIKTRGQQVTLRCSSQSGHNTVSWYQQALGQGPQFIFQYYREEENGRGNFPPRFSGLQFPNYSSELNVNALELDDSALYLCASSLRAPGGEKLFFGSGTQLSVL.

The gene calls are TRBV4-2 and TRBJ1-2, with no clear D. V lost 1 base and J 0 bases, leaving 12 bases between the germline ends. The CDR3 is 16 amino acids. CDR1 is LGHNA, CDR2 YNFKEQ, per germline. CDR3 sequence (DNA): TGTGCCAGCAGCCAAGCTCCGTCGGTCGCTAACTATGGCTACACCTTC. Protein product: CASSQAPSVANYGYTF.

The chain links TRBV30 to TRBJ1-1; D gene ambiguous. Germline V gene sequence: CDR1 GTSNPN, CDR2 SVGIG (reference sequence). CDR3 size: 15 residues. V was cut by 0 bases and J by 1 base, with 12 bases left in between. The CDR3 DNA sequence: TGTGCCTGGAGTGTACCGGGGTCCCCGAACACTGAAGCTTTCTTT. Protein: CAWSVPGSPNTEAFF.

This clone appeared a single time. The V and J genes are TRBV7-8 and TRBJ1-5; 9 nucleotides match TRBD1. J was trimmed by 6 bases and V by 0 bases; bases with no gene match: 3. Germline CDR1 SGHVS, CDR2 FQNEAQ. This CDR3 contains 15 residues. CDR3 loop: CASSLAGTGRQPQHF. CDR3 DNA sequence: TGTGCCAGCAGCTTAGCCGGGACAGGGCGTCAGCCCCAGCATTTT. The entire variable domain, with the rest obtained from reference TRBV7-8 and TRBJ1-5, is as follows: GAGVSQSPRYKVAKRGQDVALRCDPISGHVSLFWYQQALGQGPEFLTYFQNEAQLDKSGLPSDRFFAERPEGSVSTLKIQRTQQEDSAVYLCASSLAGTGRQPQHFGDGTRLSIL.